The 13 T cell receptor beta chains below come from one sample, sequenced in a study of blood T cell repertoires in COVID-19. The data were produced by immunoSEQ multiplex PCR, yet TCRdb's version contains in-frame clones alone and is incomplete. The data show about 250,000 clones, around four fifths seen once. Sequencing was done on a sample of peripheral blood. Every receptor here comes from a man older than 75 with acute or convalescent COVID-19.

The sample holds a few counts of this clone. This rearrangement joins TRBV20-1 to TRBJ2-7; TRBD1 might be the D (5 bases). From germline, CDR1 is DFQATT and CDR2 SNEGSKA (reference sequence). V was shortened by 3 bases and J by 1 base, with 13 bases between the two germline ends. The CDR3 contains 14 residues. CDR3 nucleotide sequence: TGCAGTGCTAGTAAGGGGCTGGGATCCTACGAGCAGTACTTC. Translated, it gives CSASKGLGSYEQYF.

The chain links TRBV14 to TRBJ2-1, with D possibly being TRBD2 (5 bases). Trimming stripped 4 bases from V and 6 bases from J, with 19 bases between. Germline values: CDR1 SGHDN, CDR2 FVKESK. The CDR3 is 16 amino acids. CDR3 protein: CASSPRPVRASNEQFF. DNA of the CDR3: TGTGCCAGCAGCCCCCGTCCGGTGAGGGCTTCCAATGAGCAGTTCTTC.

This chain joins TRBV11-3 and TRBJ2-5; D might be TRBD2 (6 bases). CDR3 size: 15 residues. Trimming removed 1 base at V and 7 bases at J, with 16 bases between. From germline, CDR1 is SGHNT and CDR2 YENEEA. CDR3 bases: TGTGCCAGCAGCTTAGGGTCGGGCGGGGAGGTGACCCAGTACTTC. Translated: CASSLGSGGEVTQYF.

V is TRBV9 and J is TRBJ2-3; D uncertain. The germline V gene encodes CDR1 SGDLS and CDR2 YYNGEE. V was trimmed by 3 bases and J by 5 bases, leaving 19 bases between them. CDR3 size: 16 residues. Here the CDR3 reads CASSARSARGLDTQYF. In DNA form, the CDR3 reads TGTGCCAGCAGCGCCCGGTCGGCCCGAGGCCTAGATACGCAGTATTTT.

The rearrangement links TRBV24-1 to TRBJ2-3; D may be TRBD2 (6 bases). Looked up from germline, CDR1 is KGHDR and CDR2 is SFDVKD. The V end was cut by 5 bases, the J end by 0 bases, with 11 bases between. CDR3 length: 15 amino acids. CDR3 amino acids: CATSGFSGSTDTQYF. CDR3 nucleotides: TGTGCCACCAGTGGTTTTAGCGGTAGCACAGATACGCAGTATTTT.

The chain uses TRBV7-8 and TRBJ1-6, with D possibly TRBD1 on 5 matching bases. V lost 5 bases to trimming and J lost 3 bases, with 20 bases between them. The CDR3 sequence is 18 residues long. The germline CDR1 and CDR2 sequences are SGHVS and FQNEAQ. Here the CDR3 DNA reads TGTGCCAGCAGCCCACCGAGCGGGTTAGGGGACTATAATTCACCCCTCCACTTT. This encodes CASSPPSGLGDYNSPLHF.

The chain uses TRBV4-2 and TRBJ1-2, with TRBD1 as a possible D gene (6 bases). Trimming took 1 base from V and 5 from J, leaving 17 bases between them. Germline lookup yields CDR1 LGHNA and CDR2 YNFKEQ. This CDR3 spans 16 amino acids. This CDR3 is CASSQGPRGAEYGYTF. The CDR3 coding sequence is TGTGCCAGCAGCCAAGGTCCGCGGGGGGCCGAATATGGCTACACCTTC.

On this clone: The sample has other DNA sequences that encode this CDR3 too. The V call is TRBV28, the J call TRBJ2-7, with D maybe TRBD2 (6 bases). Germline V gene data show CDR1 as MDHEN and CDR2 as SYDVKM. V was cut by 8 bases and J by 3 bases, with 14 bases left in between. The CDR3 runs 13 residues. The CDR3 loop reads CASRTGGSYEQYF. The CDR3 DNA reads as TGTGCCAGCCGAACCGGAGGGAGCTACGAGCAGTACTTC.

The chain uses TRBV10-3 and TRBJ2-1, with 10 positions matching TRBD1. Per the germline V gene, CDR1 is ENHRY and CDR2 is SYGVKD. This CDR3 has 17 amino acids. V lost 6 bases and J lost 2; bases outside the gene matches: 10. The CDR3 DNA sequence: TGTGCCATCAGCCGACAGGGGGCGGTGGGGACCTACAATGAGCAGTTCTTC. Its protein is CAISRQGAVGTYNEQFF.

V usage is TRBV6-5 and J usage is TRBJ2-1, with 7 bases identical to TRBD1. Germline-derived CDR1 and CDR2 are MNHEY and SVGAGI. The trim removed 5 bases at V and 6 bases at J, leaving 4 bases unmatched. There are 13 residues in the CDR3. CDR3 sequence: CASSKTGPNEQFF. CDR3 DNA: TGTGCCAGCAGTAAGACAGGGCCCAATGAGCAGTTCTTC.

V gene TRBV30 combines with J gene TRBJ1-4; perhaps TRBD1 as D (6 bases). V lost 3 bases and J lost 8, with 16 bases in between. The CDR3 length is 14 residues. The V gene's germline CDR1 is GTSNPN and CDR2 SVGIG (reference sequence). CDR3 region: CAWRLDSVDEKLFF. The CDR3 nucleotides read TGTGCCTGGAGACTGGACAGTGTCGACGAAAAACTGTTTTTT.

The V gene is TRBV28, the J gene TRBJ2-5, with D possibly being TRBD1 (6 bases). Deletions cut 2 bases from V and 7 bases from J, with 14 bases between. The CDR3 sequence is 14 residues long. Germline V lookup: CDR1 MDHEN, CDR2 SYDVKM. The CDR3: CASSLQGILGTQYF. The CDR3, as DNA: TGTGCCAGCAGTTTACAGGGGATCCTCGGGACCCAGTACTTC.

A single count supports this clone. CDR3 nucleotides: TGTGCCAGCTCACCAGACAGGACCCACGAGCAGTACTTC. This sequence encodes CASSPDRTHEQYF. V is TRBV18 and J is TRBJ2-7; a weak D match, TRBD1 (6 bases). This CDR3 spans 13 amino acids. CDR1 is KGHSH and CDR2 is LQKENI in the germline V gene. Trimming took off 2 bases at V and 5 bases at J, with 10 bases between the two ends.